This TCR beta chain was profiled in a study of shared clonotypes between healthy human individuals. This CDR3 has 14 residues. V was clipped by 1 base and J by 4 bases, with 10 bases between them. From germline, CDR1 is LGHNA and CDR2 YSLEER. It was around 190 ng DNA, 25,000 to 35,000 T cell genomes, that sorted-subset replicate PCRs used. Produced via immunoSEQ multiplex PCR; TCRdb's table is partial and in-frame only. Here the sample spans fewer than 2.5 million clones, 80% to 95% being singletons. The sequence was collected from a man younger than 35 in good health. Some clones in this sample may be carry-over from other donors' samples. The J gene is TRBJ1-1, the V gene TRBV4-3; D gene uncertain. The specimen was naive CD4+ T cells from PBMCs. Subset specified: CD45RA+ positively selected. CDR3 DNA: TGCGCCAGCAGCCAAGTGGTCGTAGGCACTGAAGCTTTCTTT. The encoded protein is CASSQVVVGTEAFF.